The entry below gives a single T cell receptor (beta chain) sequence along with its context. The CDR3 totals 15 residues. V lost 0 bases, J lost 1 base, and 6 bases lay in between. Germline V CDR1 and CDR2: MRHNA, SNTAGT. The source of the sample is a study of blood T cell repertoires in COVID-19. For the study at large: Collection of acute and convalescent COVID-19 samples took place in the United States, Italy and Spain. Sample material is recorded as cDNA or gDNA derived from T cells, B-cell-depleted T cells, or PBMCs.

In the original processing: Amplification from reference gene primers served as the basis for estimated nucleated cell counts. Profiling relied on immunoSEQ multiplex PCR, and the TCRdb table lists in-frame clones only, not all of them. Clone size and the V and J calls come from that table; the DNA yielded D and trimming. The sample has 53,000 or so clones, about 86% seen once; the top ten hold about 10%. Sequenced: peripheral blood. This receptor was identified in a man in his sixties or seventies with active COVID-19. J is TRBJ2-2 and V is TRBV6-4; possible D gene TRBD2, 6 bases. For the CDR3, the DNA is TGTGCCAGCAGTGACTCGGGGGGGAACACCGGGGAGCTGTTTTTT. Protein sequence: CASSDSGGNTGELFF.